This T cell receptor beta chain was identified in a study of shared clonotypes between healthy human individuals. Germline CDR1 and CDR2: MDHEN and SYDVKM. This CDR3 has 12 residues. The V and J ends lost 2 bases and 8 bases respectively, with 6 bases between them. Positive CCR7 selection of CD45RO-negative cells yielded the naive CD8 cells, and terminally differentiated effector memory CD45RA+ cells were excluded. Data came from immunoSEQ multiplex PCR; TCRdb stores just in-frame clones and leaves some out. The repertoire holds about 2 million clones, with about 95% as singletons. The material sequenced was naive CD8+ T cells sorted from blood. This TCR came from a man younger than 30 in good health. The V gene is TRBV28, the J gene TRBJ2-2; no clear D. The CDR3 DNA reads as TGTGCCAGCAGTTTAAGATTTGGGGAGCTGTTTTTT. Translation gives CASSLRFGELFF.